Presented here are 9 T cell receptor delta chains from one specimen sequenced in a study of gamma-delta chains in newborns, infants, children. TCRdb re-called clones from the reads using CATT. The table has 6,000 to 7,000 delta-chain clones, roughly 2% seen once. The sequenced sample consisted of blood. The receptor set was obtained from a child who was a newborn, infant or young child, either healthy, febrile or measles-vaccinated (not recorded which).

This clone was detected only a few times. The protein TCRdb gives is from a much larger clone and does not agree with this DNA's translation at residue 6, likely a read error; the protein shown here comes from the DNA. Other DNA sequences in this specimen translate into the identical CDR3. The V call is TRDV2, the J call TRDJ3, with 13 bases fitting TRDD3. J gave up 5 bases and V 0 bases, and 6 bases lay outside the gene matches. The CDR3 extends over 19 amino acids. Germline V gene sequence: CDR1 GEAIGNYY, CDR2 EKD. The chain's CDR3 is CACDTILGDTRRDTRQMFF. The CDR3 nucleotides are TGTGCCTGTGACACCATACTGGGGGATACGCGCCGGGACACCCGACAGATGTTTTTC.

Comments on this clone: TCRdb shows a much larger clone's protein in place of this DNA's translation, and the two differ at residue 13, likely through a read error; the protein shown is translated from the DNA. This chain uses TRDV2 with TRDJ2; 9 bases map to TRDD3. The CDR3 has 15 amino acids. Germline-derived CDR1 and CDR2 are GEAIGNYY and EKD. This chain's CDR3 is CACDTLGDHAAQRFF. Here the CDR3 DNA reads TGTGCCTGTGACACGCTGGGGGATCATGCAGCACAACGCTTCTTT.

By share of the sample, this clone is medium-sized. A far more abundant clone sits one base away, making this likely a read error. The V call is TRDV2, the J call TRDJ3; 11 nucleotides line up with TRDD3. Germline V lookup: CDR1 GEAIGNYY, CDR2 EKD. There are 18 residues in the CDR3. The CDR3 DNA follows: TGTGCCTGTGACACCGCTGGGGGATACTCCTGGGACACCCGACAGACGTTTTTC. Translating gives CACDTAGGYSWDTRQTFF.

This clone is termed medium-sized. This same CDR3 is encoded by further DNA sequences in the sample. The gene calls are TRDV2 and TRDJ3, with 8 bases that match TRDD3. Unmatched junction bases numbered 7, after V lost 1 base and J lost 0 bases. The CDR3 loop spans 19 amino acids. Germline assignment: CDR1 GEAIGNYY and CDR2 EKD. CDR3 in amino acids: CACDTPGIHLSWDTRQMFF. CDR3 nucleotides: TGTGCCTGTGACACACCGGGGATACATCTCTCCTGGGACACCCGACAGATGTTTTTC.

This clone showed up just a few times. A much larger clone differs by one base, so this may be a read error. The same CDR3 can be traced to other DNA sequences in this sample. CDR3 DNA sequence: TGTGCTCTTGGGGAACTCCCGCTGGGGGAGAGATTGTACACCGATAAACTCATCTTT. Its protein is CALGELPLGERLYTDKLIF. The genes are TRDV1 and TRDJ1; 8 bases map to TRDD3. The CDR3 spans 19 residues. The J segment lost 0 bases and the V segment lost 0 bases, leaving 12 bases of the junction unmatched. Germline CDR1 reads TSWWSYY; CDR2 reads QGS.

In this sample, this clone turned up a few times. The protein TCRdb lists belongs to a much larger clone and differs from this DNA's translation at residue 4, which points to a read error; the protein shown is made from the DNA. This chain joins TRDV2 and TRDJ3; 9 positions match TRDD3. The length of the CDR3 is 17 residues. The germline V gene has CDR1 GEAIGNYY and CDR2 EKD. The J segment lost 0 bases and the V segment lost 5 bases, leaving 4 bases of the junction unmatched. CDR3 sequence reads: CACGYWGSSWDTRQMFF. The CDR3 region has the DNA TGTGCCTGTGGCTACTGGGGGAGCTCCTGGGACACCCGACAGATGTTTTTC.

As regards this clone: A read error may explain this, as a much larger clone is one base away. The V gene is TRDV2, the J gene TRDJ3; 10 nucleotides line up with TRDD3. The CDR3 is 19 residues long. Germline V gene data show CDR1 as GEAIGNYY and CDR2 as EKD. V dropped 0 bases and J dropped 0; count of bases not matched to a gene: 4. The CDR3 sequence: CACDTVYWGISWDTRQMFF. The CDR3 coding sequence is TGTGCCTGTGACACCGTGTACTGGGGGATCTCCTGGGACACCCGACAGATGTTTTTC.

The table lists this clone with a few counts. The protein that TCRdb holds for this DNA derives from a much larger clone and differs from the translated DNA at residue 16, which likely indicates a read error; the protein shown here is translated from the DNA. The V gene is TRDV2, the J gene TRDJ3, with 11 bases matching TRDD3. Looked up from germline, CDR1 is GEAIGNYY and CDR2 is EKD. CDR3 length: 19 residues. The CDR3 loop reads CACDTWGIRSSWDTRLMFF. The DNA for the CDR3 is TGTGCCTGTGACACCTGGGGGATACGAAGCTCCTGGGACACCCGACTGATGTTTTTC.

This clone showed up just a few times. A read error is likely here: a far larger clone is one base away. V and J are TRDV2 and TRDJ2; 8 bases align to TRDD3. Per germline, CDR1 GEAIGNYY and CDR2 EKD. This CDR3 is 15 amino acids long. With V trimmed by 2 bases and J by 0 bases, 1 base remained unmatched. CDR3 region: CACDKLGALTAQLFF. For the CDR3, the DNA is TGTGCCTGTGACAAACTGGGGGCTTTGACAGCACAACTCTTCTTT.